The following is a T cell receptor beta chain sequence with its context. This clonotype was detected ten times or more. What antigen it recognizes has not been identified. The record has no base qualities; no much larger clone is one base away. The TCR beta CDR3 regions were amplified from RNA transcripts. A first-round RT-PCR of the TCR CDR3 used the HTBI primer set with the Qiagen OneStep RT-PCR kit. The libraries were constructed in a second round of multiplex PCR and then size-selected and purified. The libraries were sequenced on an Illumina HiSeq2000 using paired-end 100 bp reads. For the original study's pipeline: SOAPnuke was used to process the raw data, throwing out any read that contained adapters or uncalled bases, had a mean Phred below 15, or lacked an exact constant-primer or identifier match. COPE v1.2.5 was used to merge high-quality paired reads, and clonotypes were defined as unique nucleotide sequences. MiTCR v1.1 was used to align the clonotypes against IMGT TRBV, TRBD and TRBJ reference segments. The analysis was restricted to V-J combinations with a frequency above 0.0001, which together covered about 99% of the repertoires. A TCS score was defined as the ratio between F50 (clonal expansion) and ExV (chaos), using BLOSUM62-based TCRdist between CDR3 peptides within each V-J. Welch's t-statistics and random forest reduced around 510 V-J features to roughly 13, which were used in a naive Bayes classifier (R e1071). The public reads were reprocessed in TCRdb via fastp at Q25 and MiXCR, keeping in-frame beta chains. CDR3 protein sequences are deduplicated, and each keeps its most common genes and DNA. TCRdb, not the authors, supplied the V and J calls. The sample yields 250,000 to 300,000 distinct CDR3 sequences; approximately 17% were counted once. Together, the top ten hold over 45% of the sample.

Moderately to severely active disease, a Clinical Activity Score of at least 3, a NOSPECS grade of at least 4, and a duration under 3 months were present in ophthalmopathy patients. Exclusion was applied to patients with uncontrolled infections, other autoimmune diseases, pregnancy or lactation. Clinical symptoms, serum thyroxine and TRAb, thyroid ultrasound, and orbital computed tomography formed the basis for the diagnoses. PBMCs were isolated from approximately 10 ml of fresh peripheral blood by Ficoll-Paque density gradient centrifugation. Total RNA was extracted using Trizol reagent, and RNA quality was assessed on an Agilent 2100 Bioanalyzer. The sample comes from a study of T cells in Graves' hyperthyroidism and ophthalmopathy (dated by TCRdb to between 2018 and 2021). Regarding the complete study: Peripheral blood samples were taken at the time of initial diagnosis, prior to any treatment. To identify distinguishing TCR V-J signatures, a discovery cohort of around 100 patients was used, comprising 43 with Graves' ophthalmopathy and 57 with stable Graves' hyperthyroidism. Prospective prediction of ophthalmopathy was tested in an independent validation cohort consisting of 18 to 20 hyperthyroidism patients and about 17 patients who later progressed to ophthalmopathy. For training and testing, the 110 or so patients in the discovery cohort were randomly divided in a 7:3 ratio. Thyroid tissue and blood T-cell repertoires from six Graves' hyperthyroidism patients were also compared in the study. After blood sampling, hyperthyroidism patients were treated with methimazole at a starting dose of 30 mg daily, and ophthalmopathy patients were treated with high-dose intravenous methylprednisolone. TCR Vbeta CDR3 sequencing of some 140 peripheral blood samples (about 45 ophthalmopathy, some 75 hyperthyroidism and approximately 17 progressor patients) is reported in the paper. Results and caveats for the whole study, not just this receptor: Sample size was not statistically predetermined, and investigators were not blinded to group allocation. Most expanded thyroid clonotypes (frequency above 0.001) were also detected in blood, a finding suggesting that blood repertoires may reflect thyroid immune responses. In validation, progression to ophthalmopathy was predicted by the model with approximately 67% sensitivity and 72.22% specificity, a median of about 6.4 months before onset. A 13 V-J signature model separated ophthalmopathy from stable hyperthyroidism, with roughly 88% sensitivity and roughly 81% specificity in cross-validation and 80%/75% in testing.

The CDR3, from cysteine to phenylalanine, totals 13 residues. The entry retains the CDR3 DNA only, 39 bases that are in frame from base 1. CDR1 LNHNV and CDR2 YYDKDF are derived from the germline V gene (reference sequence). V drops 0 bases and J drops 8 bases, leaving 10 bases in between. Sequencing was performed on blood. The receptor comes from a woman aged 55-69 years with Graves' ophthalmopathy. The chain joins TRBV15 to TRBJ1-2; a confident D gene designation cannot be given. This receptor carries the CDR3 CATSRDRLGGYTF. The DNA is as follows: TGTGCCACCAGCAGAGATCGGCTGGGCGGCTACACCTTC.